This is a list of T cell receptor beta chains from one sample in a study of technical replicates of blood from a few donors. The data were produced by immunoSEQ multiplex PCR, yet TCRdb's version contains in-frame clones alone and is incomplete. Altogether approximately 82,000 clones are present, around 92% being singletons, with the ten largest covering under 0.5%. Material: T cells isolated from PBMCs. These receptors originate from a human donor in good health. Some clones in this sample may be carry-over from other donors' samples. Both conserved end residues are part of each CDR3. A D gene is named only where the DNA matches it firmly. Size values are once, few and many counts, or a class for expanded clones, and some rows have none.

d_gene	v_gene	abundance	j_gene	CDR3aa	CDR3nt
TRBD1	TRBV19	.	TRBJ1-2	CASSIRDSIYGYTF	TGTGCCAGTAGTATACGGGACAGCATCTATGGCTACACCTTC
TRBD2	TRBV5-1	.	TRBJ2-7	CASSLNSGAAYEQYF	TGCGCCAGCAGCCTCAATAGCGGGGCCGCCTACGAGCAGTACTTC
TRBD2	TRBV7-9	.	TRBJ2-7	CASSLGGLAYEQYF	TGTGCCAGCAGCTTAGGGGGACTAGCCTACGAGCAGTACTTC
TRBD1	TRBV7-9	few	TRBJ1-1	CASRLDRAEAFF	TGTGCCAGCAGGTTGGACAGGGCCGAAGCTTTCTTT
.	TRBV28	.	TRBJ2-2	CASSLVGDTLFTGELFF	TGTGCCAGCAGTTTAGTTGGGGACACGCTATTCACCGGGGAGCTGTTTTTT
TRBD1	TRBV23-1	.	TRBJ2-7	CASSQWDRATYEQYF	TGCGCCAGCAGTCAATGGGACAGGGCCACCTACGAGCAGTACTTC
TRBD2	TRBV4-1	.	TRBJ2-3	CASRPLAGTDTQYF	TGCGCCAGCAGACCCCTAGCGGGCACAGATACGCAGTATTTT
TRBD2	TRBV5-1	.	TRBJ2-2	CASSLLASGELFF	TGCGCCAGCAGCTTACTAGCGAGCGGGGAGCTGTTTTTT
TRBD2	TRBV7-7	.	TRBJ2-3	CASSRGLAGDTQYF	TGTGCTAGCAGCCGCGGACTAGCAGGAGATACGCAGTATTTT
.	TRBV7-9	.	TRBJ1-3	CASSLPEAADSGNTIYF	TGTGCCAGCAGCTTACCAGAGGCAGCGGACTCTGGAAACACCATATATTTT
TRBD1	TRBV27	once	TRBJ2-7	CASTGYSGTGIYEQYF	TGTGCCAGCACCGGATACTCCGGGACAGGGATATACGAGCAGTACTTC
.	TRBV7-9	.	TRBJ2-7	CASSLDFNEEAYEQYF	TGTGCCAGCAGCTTAGACTTTAATGAGGAAGCCTACGAGCAGTACTTC
.	TRBV4-2	.	TRBJ2-1	CASSHQLEKEQFF	TGTGCCAGCAGCCATCAGCTAGAGAAAGAGCAGTTCTTC
.	TRBV13	.	TRBJ1-3	CASSDRTSGNTIYF	TGTGCCAGCAGCGACAGAACCTCTGGAAACACCATATATTTT
.	TRBV5-5	.	TRBJ1-1	CASSSLKQVTTEAFF	TGTGCCAGCAGCTCGCTTAAACAGGTTACCACTGAAGCTTTCTTT
.	TRBV19	.	TRBJ2-1	CASSIDGSRVNEQFF	TGTGCCAGTAGTATCGATGGTAGTCGAGTCAATGAGCAGTTCTTC
.	TRBV18	.	TRBJ1-1	CASSFQRLNTEAFF	TGTGCCAGCTCATTCCAGAGGTTGAACACTGAAGCTTTCTTT
.	TRBV7-2	once	TRBJ2-4	CASTIRSGQTKNIQYF	TGTGCCAGCACCATTCGGTCAGGGCAAACCAAAAACATTCAGTACTTC
.	TRBV5-1	.	TRBJ1-1	CASSEGHLMNTEAFF	TGCGCCAGCAGCGAAGGACACCTCATGAACACTGAAGCTTTCTTT
TRBD1	TRBV11-2	.	TRBJ2-7	CASSLGKDRDYEQYF	TGTGCCAGCAGCTTGGGGAAGGACAGGGACTACGAGCAGTACTTC
TRBD2	TRBV7-2	.	TRBJ2-7	CASSLTRAGDSYEQYF	TGTGCCAGCAGCTTAACCCGGGCGGGAGACTCCTACGAGCAGTACTTC
TRBD1	TRBV28	.	TRBJ2-1	CASTAETGFNEQFF	TGTGCCAGCACCGCCGAGACAGGGTTTAATGAGCAGTTCTTC
TRBD1	TRBV7-9	.	TRBJ2-6	CASSYGQGTGANVLTF	TGTGCCAGCAGTTATGGACAGGGAACTGGGGCCAACGTCCTGACTTTC
TRBD2	TRBV7-8	.	TRBJ2-7	CASSLGLAGPYEQYF	TGTGCCAGCAGCCTGGGACTAGCGGGACCCTACGAGCAGTACTTC
.	TRBV4-1	.	TRBJ2-7	CASSQEPPGLLSYEQYF	TGCGCCAGCAGCCAGGAGCCGCCGGGACTTTTATCCTACGAGCAGTACTTC
.	TRBV5-4	.	TRBJ2-5	CASSPPTSTEQETQYF	TGTGCCAGCAGCCCTCCCACCTCGACAGAGCAAGAGACCCAGTACTTC
.	TRBV7-2	.	TRBJ2-1	CASSILHSLNNEQFF	TGTGCCAGCAGCATCCTCCACTCACTAAACAATGAGCAGTTCTTC
.	TRBV5-1	.	TRBJ2-7	CASSLGVLGTVTYEQYF	TGCGCCAGCAGCTTGGGGGTACTTGGGACTGTTACCTACGAGCAGTACTTC
TRBD1	TRBV15	.	TRBJ1-4	CATSRANQGVEKLFF	TGTGCCACCAGCAGAGCTAACCAGGGGGTTGAAAAACTGTTTTTT
TRBD2	TRBV5-1	.	TRBJ2-3	CASSLGSGTSGIDTQYF	TGCGCCAGCAGCTTGGGGTCCGGGACTAGCGGGATAGATACGCAGTATTTT
TRBD1	TRBV9	.	TRBJ1-3	CASSGRDRGLFFGNTIYF	TGTGCCAGCAGCGGGCGGGACAGGGGGCTGTTCTTTGGAAACACCATATATTTT